This TCR beta chain is from a study of neurological immune-mediated disorders. Broader study findings: The study found the most TCR clonal expansion in HTLV-1-associated myelopathy and the least in multiple sclerosis, below healthy controls.

This clonotype was seen at least ten times. Its antigen is unknown. 5'RACE generated cDNA with 10-nucleotide random UMIs. Using its own MiXCR run on the 5' RACE reads, TCRdb lists one record per CDR3 protein. Of fewer than 35,000 distinct CDR3 sequences listed, 4.6% are singletons. CDR1 is ENHRY and CDR2 is SYGVKD in the germline V gene. Trimming took 5 bases from V and 0 from J, leaving 12 bases between them. The CDR3 length is 15 residues. Maryland, USA blood bank volunteers served as healthy controls. This chain connects TRBV10-3 to TRBJ2-3; no clear D gene. The receptor's source is a man younger than 35 in good health. The sequenced sample was PBMCs. The CDR3 here is CAISSRTASTDTQYF. CDR3 coding DNA: TGTGCCATCAGTTCTCGGACGGCTAGCACAGATACGCAGTATTTT.